This passage covers 9 T cell receptor beta chains from one sample sequenced in a study of blood T cell repertoires in COVID-19. Clones were read by immunoSEQ multiplex PCR, and TCRdb kept only the in-frame ones, dropping some. The repertoire has a few hundred thousand clones, more than 65% of them found once; the top ten carry around 1.5%. The sample consisted of peripheral blood. These receptors were taken from a middle-aged woman who had recovered from COVID-19.

The chain is built from TRBV24-1 and TRBJ2-5, with 12 bases that match TRBD1. Germline CDR1 reads KGHDR; CDR2 reads SFDVKD. V was pared by 7 bases and J by 4 bases, with 6 bases of the junction left unmatched. The CDR3 extends over 15 amino acids. The CDR3 region has the DNA TGTGCCACCAGCCCGGGACAGGGGGCCGGAGAGACCCAGTACTTC. It specifies CATSPGQGAGETQYF.

The V gene is TRBV5-1, the J gene TRBJ2-1; 8 bases agree with TRBD1. V shed 5 bases and J 6 bases; nucleotides not matched to a gene: 1. The CDR3 extends over 12 amino acids. Germline CDR1 SGHRS, CDR2 YFSETQ. The CDR3 DNA is TGCGCCAGCAGTACAGGGGGCAATGAGCAGTTCTTC. This sequence encodes CASSTGGNEQFF.

V gene TRBV7-8 combines with J gene TRBJ2-1, with 13 nucleotides matching TRBD2. V shed 1 base, J shed 0 bases, and the junction held 6 bases outside the gene matches. The CDR3 is 19 residues long. CDR1 is SGHVS and CDR2 is FQNEAQ in the germline V gene. Here the CDR3 reads CASSLVVLAGGFSYNEQFF. The CDR3 DNA follows: TGTGCCAGCAGCTTAGTAGTACTAGCGGGGGGGTTCTCCTACAATGAGCAGTTCTTC.

This chain joins TRBV6-1 and TRBJ1-2; D perhaps matches TRBD1 (5 bases). Germline CDR1 MNHNS, CDR2 SASEGT. The CDR3 loop spans 16 amino acids. Trimming removed 0 bases from V and 4 bases from J, with 15 bases in between. The CDR3 protein is CASSEAFREVFYGYTF. The CDR3 DNA follows: TGTGCCAGCAGTGAAGCGTTCAGGGAAGTATTCTATGGCTACACCTTC.

This chain links TRBV19 with TRBJ2-1; 7 bases align to TRBD1. J lost 7 bases, V lost 6 bases, and 12 bases had no gene match. CDR3 length: 15 residues. Germline assignment: CDR1 LNHDA and CDR2 SQIVND (reference sequence). CDR3 DNA: TGTGCCAGTAGCGAGGGACAGAGTTTGCTGAATGAGCAGTTCTTC. Translating it yields CASSEGQSLLNEQFF.

The V call is TRBV7-2, the J call TRBJ1-2; 7 nucleotides match TRBD1. CDR1 is SGHTA, CDR2 FQGNSA, per germline. The trim removed 2 bases at V and 5 bases at J, leaving 2 bases unmatched. This CDR3 is built from 13 residues. For the CDR3, the DNA is TGTGCCAGCAGCTTACAGGGGGATTATGGCTACACCTTC. This encodes CASSLQGDYGYTF. The entire variable domain, with the rest obtained from reference TRBV7-2 and TRBJ1-2, is as follows: GAGVSQSPSNKVTEKGKDVELRCDPISGHTALYWYRQSLGQGLEFLIYFQGNSAPDKSGLPSDRFSAERTGGSVSTLTIQRTQQEDSAVYLCASSLQGDYGYTFGSGTRLTVV.

V is TRBV2 and J is TRBJ2-5, with D unclear. Trimming stripped 7 bases from V and 3 bases from J, with 12 bases between. Germline CDR1 SNHLY, CDR2 FYNNEI. The CDR3 is 13 residues long. The CDR3 region has the DNA TGTGCCAGCAAGAGTCTACCCGAAGAGACCCAGTACTTC. Residues: CASKSLPEETQYF.

The chain uses TRBV10-3 and TRBJ1-5; 7 nucleotides align to TRBD1. The V gene end was trimmed by 4 bases and the J gene end by 0 bases; junction bases not matched to a gene: 9. The CDR3 loop spans 17 amino acids. Germline values: CDR1 ENHRY, CDR2 SYGVKD. In DNA form, the CDR3 reads TGTGCCATCAGTGGACATCCCGCAGGGGGTAGCAATCAGCCCCAGCATTTT. It codes for CAISGHPAGGSNQPQHF.

This chain uses TRBV5-1 with TRBJ1-4; a weak D match, TRBD1 (5 bases). V lost 6 bases and J lost 8, with 20 bases in between. In germline, CDR1 is SGHRS, CDR2 YFSETQ. The CDR3 consists of 15 residues. The CDR3 protein is CASTEWGRVGEKLFF. The CDR3 DNA is TGCGCCAGCACCGAGTGGGGCAGGGTTGGGGAAAAACTGTTTTTT.